The source of this TCR beta chain is a study of EBV T-cell therapy then PD-1 blockade in nasopharyngeal carcinoma. Regarding this clone: Its antigen remains unknown.

Clones were read by immunoSEQ multiplex PCR, and TCRdb kept only the in-frame ones, dropping some. Of 11,000 to 15,000 clones in the sample, approximately 80% were seen once. From germline, CDR1 is LNHDA and CDR2 SQIVND (reference sequence). V lost 3 bases and J 0 bases, leaving 14 bases between the germline ends. The CDR3 extends over 16 amino acids. The treatment denotes: AdE1-LMPpoly-expanded autologous EBV-specific T-cell therapy followed by anti-PD-1 nivolumab. The receptor was isolated from a man aged 35 to 55 with nasopharyngeal carcinoma. The sequencing here drew on CD8+ T cells from blood, taken around day 100 from a patient whose treatment included autologous EBV-specific T cells and nivolumab. V is TRBV19 and J is TRBJ2-5; no reliable D call. The CDR3 region is CASSIVGPSYQETQYF. The DNA for the CDR3 is TGTGCCAGTAGTATTGTGGGCCCCAGCTACCAAGAGACCCAGTACTTC.